This T cell receptor (beta chain) was sequenced in a study of HIV-infected children after antiretroviral therapy interruption. Treatment given: PENTA 11 planned treatment interruption arm or continuous ART arm. RNA-based 3' RACE libraries used unique molecular identifiers. MiXCR was run by TCRdb on the 3' RACE reads, yielding one entry per CDR3 protein. The table shows some 51,000 distinct CDR3 sequences, with around 4.7% occurring only once. The CDR3 is made up of 13 amino acids. The ends lost 9 bases at V and 10 bases at J; junction bases unmatched: 13. The clonotype originates from a pool of human donors with HIV. The material was CD45RA+ CD4+ T cells from PBMCs, pooled from several time points, obtained from a donor given antiretroviral therapy, either interrupted or continuous. Subset indicated: naive CD4+ CD45RA+ CD45RO- T cells. The chain is built from TRBV12-3 or TRBV12-4 and TRBJ1-1, with 8 bases identical to TRBD1. The CDR3 reads CASSPDRAFLAFF. For the CDR3, the DNA is TGTGCCAGTAGCCCGGACAGGGCTTTCTTAGCTTTCTTT.